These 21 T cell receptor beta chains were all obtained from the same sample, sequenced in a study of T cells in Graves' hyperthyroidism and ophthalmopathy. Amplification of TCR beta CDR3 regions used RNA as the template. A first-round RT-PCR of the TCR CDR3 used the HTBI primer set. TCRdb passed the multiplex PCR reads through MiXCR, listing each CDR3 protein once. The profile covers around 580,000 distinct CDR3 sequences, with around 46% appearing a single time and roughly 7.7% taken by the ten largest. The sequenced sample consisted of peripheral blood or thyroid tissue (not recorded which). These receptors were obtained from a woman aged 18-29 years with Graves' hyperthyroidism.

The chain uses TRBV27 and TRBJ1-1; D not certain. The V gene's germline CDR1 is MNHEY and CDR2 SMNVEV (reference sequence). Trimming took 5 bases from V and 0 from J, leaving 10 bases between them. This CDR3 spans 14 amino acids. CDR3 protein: CASSPQRLNTEAFF. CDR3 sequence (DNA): TGTGCCAGCAGTCCGCAGAGATTGAACACTGAAGCTTTCTTT.

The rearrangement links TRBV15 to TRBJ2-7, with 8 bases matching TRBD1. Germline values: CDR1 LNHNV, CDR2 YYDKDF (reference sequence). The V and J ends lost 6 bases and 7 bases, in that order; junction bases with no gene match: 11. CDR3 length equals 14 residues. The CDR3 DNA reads TGTGCCACCAGGTTAGGACAGGGATCGAATGAGCAGTACTTC. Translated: CATRLGQGSNEQYF.

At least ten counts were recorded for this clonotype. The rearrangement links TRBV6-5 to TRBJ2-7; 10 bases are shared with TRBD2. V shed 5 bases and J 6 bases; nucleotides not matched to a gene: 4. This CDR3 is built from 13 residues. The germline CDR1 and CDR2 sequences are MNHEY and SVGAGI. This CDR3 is CASSQGLALEQYF. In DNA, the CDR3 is TGTGCCAGCAGTCAGGGACTAGCGCTCGAGCAGTACTTC.

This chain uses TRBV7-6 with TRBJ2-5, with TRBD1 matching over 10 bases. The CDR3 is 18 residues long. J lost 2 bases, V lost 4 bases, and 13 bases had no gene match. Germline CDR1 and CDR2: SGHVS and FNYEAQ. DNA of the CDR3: TGTGCCAGCAGCTCCGACAGGGGGCAGGTAGCGGTACAAGAGACCCAGTACTTC. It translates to CASSSDRGQVAVQETQYF.

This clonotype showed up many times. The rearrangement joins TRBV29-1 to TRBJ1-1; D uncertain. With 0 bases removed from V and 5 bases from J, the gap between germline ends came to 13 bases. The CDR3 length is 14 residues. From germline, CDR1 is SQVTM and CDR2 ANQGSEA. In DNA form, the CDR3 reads TGCAGCGTTGAAGATCCCCTTCTGGGGACTGAAGCTTTCTTT. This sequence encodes CSVEDPLLGTEAFF.

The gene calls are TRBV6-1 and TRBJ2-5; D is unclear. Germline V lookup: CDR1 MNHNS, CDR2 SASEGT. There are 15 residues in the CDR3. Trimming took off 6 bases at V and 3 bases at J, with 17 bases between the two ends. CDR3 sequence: CASSHRPDTKETQYF. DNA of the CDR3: TGTGCCAGCAGCCACCGGCCCGACACAAAAGAGACCCAGTACTTC.

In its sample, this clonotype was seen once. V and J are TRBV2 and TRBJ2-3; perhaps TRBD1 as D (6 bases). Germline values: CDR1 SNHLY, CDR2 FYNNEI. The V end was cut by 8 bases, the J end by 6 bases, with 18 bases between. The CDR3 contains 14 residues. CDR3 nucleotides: TGTGCCAGCTGCCGGGCCCTAGGGGGTGATACGCAGTATTTT. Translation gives CASCRALGGDTQYF.

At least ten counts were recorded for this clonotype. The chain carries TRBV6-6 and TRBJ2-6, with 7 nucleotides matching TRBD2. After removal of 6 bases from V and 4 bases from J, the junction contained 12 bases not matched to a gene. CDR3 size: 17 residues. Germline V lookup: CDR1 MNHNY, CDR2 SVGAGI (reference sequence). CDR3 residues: CASSSRAGTTGANVLTF. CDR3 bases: TGTGCCAGCAGCTCGAGAGCCGGGACTACCGGGGCCAACGTCCTGACTTTC.

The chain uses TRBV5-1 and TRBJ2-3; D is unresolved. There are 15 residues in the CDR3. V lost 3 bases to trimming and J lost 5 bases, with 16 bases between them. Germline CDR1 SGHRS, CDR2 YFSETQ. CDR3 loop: CASSYRAIMEDTQYF. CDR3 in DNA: TGCGCCAGCAGCTACCGGGCCATAATGGAAGATACGCAGTATTTT.

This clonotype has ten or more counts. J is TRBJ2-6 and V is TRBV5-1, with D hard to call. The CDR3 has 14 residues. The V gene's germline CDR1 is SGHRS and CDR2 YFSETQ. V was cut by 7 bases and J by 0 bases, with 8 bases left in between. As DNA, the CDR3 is TGCGCCAGCGATGCCGGCTCTGGGGCCAACGTCCTGACTTTC. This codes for CASDAGSGANVLTF.

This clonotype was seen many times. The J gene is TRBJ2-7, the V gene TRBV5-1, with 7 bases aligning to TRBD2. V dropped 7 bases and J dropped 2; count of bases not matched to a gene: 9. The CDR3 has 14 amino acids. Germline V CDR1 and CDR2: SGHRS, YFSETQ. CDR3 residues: CASGWSGAAYEQYF. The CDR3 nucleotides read TGCGCCAGCGGTTGGAGCGGGGCCGCCTACGAGCAGTACTTC. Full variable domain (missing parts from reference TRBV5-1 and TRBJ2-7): KAGVTQTPRYLIKTRGQQVTLSCSPISGHRSVSWYQQTPGQGLQFLFEYFSETQRNKGNFPGRFSGRQFSNSRSEMNVSTLELGDSALYLCASGWSGAAYEQYFGPGTRLTVT.

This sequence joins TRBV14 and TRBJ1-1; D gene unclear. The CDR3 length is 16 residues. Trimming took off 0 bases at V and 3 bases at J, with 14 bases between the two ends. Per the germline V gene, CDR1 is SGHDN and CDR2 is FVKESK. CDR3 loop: CASSQDLGLGDTEAFF. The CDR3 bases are TGTGCCAGCAGCCAAGACTTGGGTCTCGGGGACACTGAAGCTTTCTTT.

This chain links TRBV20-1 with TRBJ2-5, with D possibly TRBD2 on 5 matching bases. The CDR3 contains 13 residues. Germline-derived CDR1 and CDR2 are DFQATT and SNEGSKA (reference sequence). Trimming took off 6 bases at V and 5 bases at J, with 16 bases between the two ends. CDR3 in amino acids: CSASSPSGETQYF. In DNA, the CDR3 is TGCAGTGCCAGCTCACCATCGGGGGAGACCCAGTACTTC.

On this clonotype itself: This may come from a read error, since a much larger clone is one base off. This CDR3 is CASSQTADYDQYF. In DNA, the CDR3 is TGTGCCAGCAGCCAAACAGCGGACTACGATCAGTACTTC. The chain has TRBV6-1 and TRBJ2-7; D perhaps matches TRBD2 (6 bases). Germline V gene data show CDR1 as MNHNS and CDR2 as SASEGT. CDR3 length: 13 residues.

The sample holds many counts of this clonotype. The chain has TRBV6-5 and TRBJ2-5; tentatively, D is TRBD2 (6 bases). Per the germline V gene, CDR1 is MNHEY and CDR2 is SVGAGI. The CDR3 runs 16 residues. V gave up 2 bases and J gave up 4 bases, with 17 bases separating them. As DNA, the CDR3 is TGTGCCAGCAGTTACAAACACCCGCGGGGCAGAGAGACCCAGTACTTC. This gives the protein CASSYKHPRGRETQYF.

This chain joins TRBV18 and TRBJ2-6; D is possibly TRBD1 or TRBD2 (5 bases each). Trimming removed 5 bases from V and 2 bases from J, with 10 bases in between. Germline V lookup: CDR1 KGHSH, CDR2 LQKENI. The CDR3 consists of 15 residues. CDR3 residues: CASSVGETGANVLTF. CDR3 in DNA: TGTGCCAGCTCAGTGGGGGAGACTGGGGCCAACGTCCTGACTTTC.

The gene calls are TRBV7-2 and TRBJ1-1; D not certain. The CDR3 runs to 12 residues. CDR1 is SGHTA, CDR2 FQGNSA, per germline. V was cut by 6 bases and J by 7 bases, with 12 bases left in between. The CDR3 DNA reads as TGTGCCAGCAGGGAGTATGGAAATGAAGCTTTCTTT. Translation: CASREYGNEAFF.

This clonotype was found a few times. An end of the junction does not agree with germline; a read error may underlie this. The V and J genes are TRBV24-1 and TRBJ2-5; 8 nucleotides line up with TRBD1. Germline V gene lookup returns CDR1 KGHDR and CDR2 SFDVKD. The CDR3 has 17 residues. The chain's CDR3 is CASSPPPRGQGGETQYF. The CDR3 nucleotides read TGTGCCAGCAGTCCCCCACCCCGAGGACAGGGCGGCGAGACCCAGTACTTC.

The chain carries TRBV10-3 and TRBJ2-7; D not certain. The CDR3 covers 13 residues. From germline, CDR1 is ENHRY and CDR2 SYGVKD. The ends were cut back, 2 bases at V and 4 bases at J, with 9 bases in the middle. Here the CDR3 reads CAISEGVIYEQYF. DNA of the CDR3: TGTGCCATCAGTGAGGGGGTAATTTACGAGCAGTACTTC.

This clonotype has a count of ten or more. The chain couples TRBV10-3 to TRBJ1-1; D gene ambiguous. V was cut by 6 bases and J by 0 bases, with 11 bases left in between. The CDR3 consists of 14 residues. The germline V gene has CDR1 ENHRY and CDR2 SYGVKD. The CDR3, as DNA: TGTGCCATCAGACTTTCAACGTTGAACACTGAAGCTTTCTTT. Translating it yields CAIRLSTLNTEAFF.

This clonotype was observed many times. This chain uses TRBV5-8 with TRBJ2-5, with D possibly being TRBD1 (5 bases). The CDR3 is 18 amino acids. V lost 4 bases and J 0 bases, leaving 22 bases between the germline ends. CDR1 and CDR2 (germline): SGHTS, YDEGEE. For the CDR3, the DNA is TGTGCCAGCAGCATTCGAACCTTAATAGGGGTACACCAAGAGACCCAGTACTTC. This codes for CASSIRTLIGVHQETQYF.